A single sample is the source of the 21 T cell receptor beta chains below, sequenced in a study of blood T cell repertoires in COVID-19. Using immunoSEQ multiplex PCR, the repertoire was profiled, and TCRdb retains in-frame clones only, with some absent. Among fewer than 350,000 clones listed, 85% to 90% were seen once. Sequenced: PBMCs or T cells enriched from blood (not recorded which). All receptors come from a woman between 18 and 29 years old with acute COVID-19.

The V call is TRBV7-9, the J call TRBJ2-5, with a tentative D call TRBD1 (7 bases). The V gene's germline CDR1 is SEHNR and CDR2 FQNEAQ (reference sequence). Trimming pared 1 base from V and 5 bases from J, leaving 20 bases between. There are 17 residues in the CDR3. The CDR3 DNA sequence: TGTGCCAGCAGCTTAGGGGGGGACAGCGCGCCACCGGAGACCCAGTACTTC. As protein: CASSLGGDSAPPETQYF.

The chain is built from TRBV7-9 and TRBJ2-1, with 9 nucleotides matching TRBD2. In germline, CDR1 is SEHNR, CDR2 FQNEAQ (reference sequence). The junction had 13 bases not matched to a gene; V was cut back by 7 bases and J by 3 bases. The CDR3 loop spans 17 amino acids. CDR3 amino acids: CASTGAPSGINYNEQFF. CDR3 coding DNA: TGTGCCAGCACCGGTGCGCCTAGCGGGATTAACTACAATGAGCAGTTCTTC. Together with reference TRBV7-9 and TRBJ2-1, the CDR3 gives the full variable domain: DTGVSQNPRHKITKRGQNVTFRCDPISEHNRLYWYRQTLGQGPEFLTYFQNEAQLEKSRLLSDRFSAERPKGSFSTLEIQRTEQGDSAMYLCASTGAPSGINYNEQFFGPGTRLTVL.

The V and J genes are TRBV28 and TRBJ2-7; D gene ambiguous. Trimming pared 4 bases from V and 3 bases from J, leaving 4 bases between. The CDR3 runs to 11 residues. Germline V gene sequence: CDR1 MDHEN, CDR2 SYDVKM. CDR3 DNA: TGTGCCAGCAGTTCCTACTACGAGCAGTACTTC. Protein sequence: CASSSYYEQYF.

The chain carries TRBV18 and TRBJ2-1; 7 nucleotides agree with TRBD2. CDR3 length: 15 residues. Germline lookup yields CDR1 KGHSH and CDR2 LQKENI. V lost 3 bases and J lost 9; bases outside the gene matches: 11. The CDR3: CASSPPTSQRREQFF. CDR3 bases: TGTGCCAGCTCACCCCCGACTAGCCAGCGCCGTGAGCAGTTCTTC.

This clone was observed a single time. V is TRBV9 and J is TRBJ2-3; a possible D gene is TRBD2 (5 bases). CDR3 length equals 13 residues. Per germline, CDR1 SGDLS and CDR2 YYNGEE. V lost 0 bases and J 8 bases, leaving 10 bases between the germline ends. The CDR3 bases are TGTGCCAGCAGCGTAGCGGGGTTGGGTACGCAGTATTTT. Its protein is CASSVAGLGTQYF.

The rearrangement uses TRBV19 and TRBJ1-5; D might be TRBD1 (6 bases). CDR3 length equals 14 residues. Germline CDR1 LNHDA, CDR2 SQIVND (reference sequence). With 3 bases removed from V and 3 bases from J, the gap between germline ends came to 9 bases. Written as DNA, the CDR3 is TGTGCCAGTAGTATTGGACAGCCCAATCAGCCCCAGCATTTT. As protein: CASSIGQPNQPQHF.

This clone appeared a single time. The chain links TRBV7-9 to TRBJ1-6, with TRBD1 as a possible D gene (6 bases). With 7 bases removed from V and 8 bases from J, the gap between germline ends came to 15 bases. CDR3 length equals 14 residues. CDR1 SEHNR and CDR2 FQNEAQ come from the germline V gene (reference sequence). The CDR3 DNA reads as TGTGCCAGCACCCAGGGGCAGGAGGATTCACCCCTCCACTTT. As protein: CASTQGQEDSPLHF.

The chain has TRBV27 and TRBJ2-7, with D maybe TRBD2 (5 bases). Trimming left V 10 bases short and J 3 bases short, with 13 bases between. This CDR3 contains 12 residues. Germline V gene lookup returns CDR1 MNHEY and CDR2 SMNVEV (reference sequence). Here the CDR3 DNA reads TGTGCCACCCTCGGAGGCGGCTACGAGCAGTACTTC. Its protein is CATLGGGYEQYF.

This sequence joins TRBV7-2 and TRBJ1-3, with D possibly matching TRBD1 (5 bases). The CDR3 length is 16 residues. V lost 5 bases, J lost 0 bases, and 14 bases lay in between. CDR1 is SGHTA and CDR2 is FQGNSA in the germline V gene. CDR3 in amino acids: CASSPRGLLSGNTIYF. The CDR3 nucleotides are TGTGCCAGCAGCCCCCGGGGACTTCTCTCTGGAAACACCATATATTTT.

The gene calls are TRBV29-1 and TRBJ1-1; D ambiguous. In germline, CDR1 is SQVTM, CDR2 ANQGSEA. This CDR3 comprises 15 residues. V lost 5 bases and J lost 1, with 17 bases in between. Written as DNA, the CDR3 is TGCAGCGTTCACCGGGAAGGACTTCAGAACACTGAAGCTTTCTTT. Amino acid sequence: CSVHREGLQNTEAFF.

The CDR3 loop reads CASSNGLAGGNEQFF. As DNA, the CDR3 is TGTGCCAGCAGCAACGGACTAGCGGGGGGCAATGAGCAGTTCTTC. The chain employs TRBV7-2 and TRBJ2-1; TRBD2 aligns across 14 bases. Germline V gene data show CDR1 as SGHTA and CDR2 as FQGNSA. The CDR3 extends over 15 amino acids. J lost 6 bases, V lost 5 bases, and 3 bases had no gene match.

This chain joins TRBV9 and TRBJ2-1, with 12 bases aligning to TRBD2. The CDR3 has 19 residues. Germline values: CDR1 SGDLS, CDR2 YYNGEE. J lost 6 bases, V lost 3 bases, and 16 bases had no gene match. The CDR3 spells CASSDGLAGPGRGGNEQFF. The CDR3 coding sequence is TGTGCCAGCAGCGACGGACTAGCGGGGCCCGGAAGGGGGGGCAATGAGCAGTTCTTC.

The chain combines TRBV19 with TRBJ1-2; 8 bases map to TRBD1. Looked up from germline, CDR1 is LNHDA and CDR2 is SQIVND (reference sequence). Trimming removed 5 bases from V and 2 bases from J; junction bases left unmatched: 4. The CDR3 spans 14 residues. The CDR3 spells CASSFGQGNYGYTF. CDR3 DNA sequence: TGTGCCAGTAGTTTCGGACAGGGAAACTATGGCTACACCTTC.

The J gene is TRBJ2-1, the V gene TRBV2, with D perhaps matching TRBD1 (6 bases). Germline V gene data show CDR1 as SNHLY and CDR2 as FYNNEI. With 7 bases removed from V and 0 bases from J, the gap between germline ends came to 22 bases. This CDR3 spans 18 amino acids. The CDR3 nucleotides are TGTGCCAGCACCCAAACTGGGGGCAGGGATCCCTCCTACAATGAGCAGTTCTTC. Its translation is CASTQTGGRDPSYNEQFF.

V gene TRBV9 combines with J gene TRBJ2-2; 9 nucleotides match TRBD2. CDR1 is SGDLS, CDR2 YYNGEE, per germline. The V segment lost 3 bases and the J segment 3 bases; nucleotides outside the gene matches: 6. The CDR3 extends over 16 amino acids. The CDR3 spells CASSALAGAYTGELFF. The CDR3 nucleotides read TGTGCCAGCAGCGCCTTAGCGGGAGCGTACACCGGGGAGCTGTTTTTT. Using reference TRBV9 and TRBJ2-2 for the parts outside the CDR3, the full variable domain is DSGVTQTPKHLITATGQRVTLRCSPRSGDLSVYWYQQSLDQGLQFLIQYYNGEERAKGNILERFSAQQFPDLHSELNLSSLELGDSALYFCASSALAGAYTGELFFGEGSRLTVL.

This sequence joins TRBV10-1 and TRBJ1-5; TRBD1 agrees at 9 bases. Germline CDR1 is WNHNN and CDR2 is SYGVQD (reference sequence). Trimming removed 3 bases from V and 2 bases from J; junction bases left unmatched: 5. This CDR3 has 16 amino acids. In DNA form, the CDR3 reads TGCGCCAGCAGTGAACACAGGGGGCCCGGCAATCAGCCCCAGCATTTT. Its protein is CASSEHRGPGNQPQHF.

The chain carries TRBV5-1 and TRBJ2-7; 8 bases match TRBD2. This CDR3 is 15 amino acids long. V shed 4 bases, J shed 6 bases, and the junction held 12 bases outside the gene matches. The germline gives CDR1 SGHRS, CDR2 YFSETQ. Written as DNA, the CDR3 is TGCGCCAGCAGCCCGAGAGCGGGAGATACCTTCGAGCAGTACTTC. Amino acids: CASSPRAGDTFEQYF.

The rearrangement joins TRBV28 to TRBJ2-1; D is perhaps TRBD1 (6 bases). The CDR3 is 15 amino acids. The germline V gene encodes CDR1 MDHEN and CDR2 SYDVKM. The V gene lost 5 bases and the J gene lost 6 bases, with 17 bases spanning the gap. The CDR3 loop is CASSIPVRGGNEQFF. The CDR3 nucleotides read TGTGCCAGCAGTATCCCGGTCAGGGGCGGCAATGAGCAGTTCTTC.

The CDR3 loop is CASSTGQGWGYTF. Written as DNA, the CDR3 is TGTGCCAGCAGCACTGGACAGGGTTGGGGCTACACCTTC. This chain joins TRBV7-2 and TRBJ1-2; 8 bases align to TRBD1. V gave up 5 bases and J gave up 8 bases; unmatched junction bases: 7. CDR1 and CDR2 (germline): SGHTA, FQGNSA. The CDR3 runs 13 residues.

The V and J genes are TRBV6-1 and TRBJ2-7; 12 nucleotides agree with TRBD2. V gave up 3 bases and J gave up 3 bases; unmatched junction bases: 0. The CDR3 totals 14 residues. Germline CDR1 MNHNS, CDR2 SASEGT. CDR3 in DNA: TGTGCCAGCAGTGAGACTAGCGGGAGCTACGAGCAGTACTTC. It encodes CASSETSGSYEQYF.

V gene TRBV19 combines with J gene TRBJ1-1, with a possible D match to TRBD1 (6 bases). Trimming stripped 6 bases from V and 7 bases from J, with 9 bases between. Germline assignment: CDR1 LNHDA and CDR2 SQIVND (reference sequence). The CDR3 totals 11 residues. The CDR3 region is CASSQGIEAFF. CDR3 coding DNA: TGTGCCAGTAGCCAGGGGATTGAAGCTTTCTTT.